The clone carrying this TCR beta chain was picked up a small number of times. Its cognate antigen is unknown. The sample originates from a study of human T cells and chemical hapten exposure. Study-level background: Skin on the upper inner arm, roughly 2 cm by roughly 2 cm in size, was sensitized with 2% DPC.

Time point denoted: pre-sensitization, week 0. As for treatment: therapeutic diphenylcyclopropenone sensitization with weekly scalp DPC. Unfractionated whole blood was the source from which total RNA was extracted. The CDR3 spans 15 residues. CDR1 and CDR2 from the germline V gene are SGHRS and YFSETQ. Trimming removed 4 bases at V and 8 bases at J, with 18 bases between. As handled by the study authors: Sample-level TCR yields exhibited a median of approximately 96,000, with a range of roughly 23,224 to 700,000. In TCRdb, the RACE reads were re-called with MiXCR into one record per CDR3 protein. The V and J calls were not made by the authors but by TCRdb's processing. Of about 380,000 distinct CDR3 sequences in the sample, roughly 5.3% were seen once. Whole-study results and caveats: Versus controls, expanded TCRs had significantly more large CDR3 similarity clusters.

This receptor was identified in a woman between 45 and 60 years old with alopecia areata. Some clones in this sample may be carry-over from other donors' samples. Here the sequenced sample was whole blood, taken in connection with sensitization to the hapten diphenylcyclopropenone (DPC). The V call is TRBV5-1, the J call TRBJ1-4; the D is unclear. In DNA, the CDR3 is TGCGCCAGCAGCGGGTCGGACCCGAGGACGGAAAAACTGTTTTTT. Protein product: CASSGSDPRTEKLFF.